The rows below give T cell receptor beta chains drawn from one sample of a study of T-cell reconstitution after alpha-beta-depleted transplantation in children. TCRdb reprocessed the PCR reads via MiXCR and lists one record per CDR3 protein. This table holds 6,400 or so distinct CDR3 sequences, more than 15% found once. The starting material was PBMCs, mostly from graft donor cells, obtained 60 days after TCRalphabeta/CD19-depleted stem cell transplant. All receptors derive from a male patient between 5 and 17 years old who had a stem cell transplant for acute myeloid leukemia, so the T cells may come from the graft donor. CDR3s leave out the opening cysteine and the closing phenylalanine or tryptophan.

V	J	CDR3
TRBV29-1	TRBJ2-6	SVEVGGPGANVLT
TRBV30	TRBJ2-5	AWSVKETQY
TRBV20-1	TRBJ1-1	SATGWGSMNTEAF
TRBV6-5	TRBJ1-2	ASSYLSTRRANYGYT
TRBV4-3	TRBJ2-1	ASSQGQREGRSSYNEQF
TRBV6-2/TRBV6-3	TRBJ2-5	ASILAGSQETQY
TRBV18	TRBJ1-1	ASSPMDSYTEAF
TRBV7-2	TRBJ2-3	ASSLWAGGPGDTQY
TRBV28	TRBJ2-1	ASSAGTSGRPTAG
TRBV9	TRBJ2-1	ASSVRLAAYNEQF
TRBV6-8	TRBJ2-7	ASSSQTPGTIAGSPEQY
TRBV12-3/TRBV12-4	TRBJ2-7	ASSLAGPTYEQY
TRBV19	TRBJ1-1	ASSIGLHTEAF
TRBV6-1	TRBJ2-7	ASSETLRQY
TRBV18	TRBJ2-5	ASSRWTPQGSETQY
TRBV29-1	TRBJ1-4	SVPGATNEKLF
TRBV6-2/TRBV6-3	TRBJ2-2	ASSSGTSTTGELF
TRBV3-1	TRBJ1-2	ASRPVGDLNYGYT
TRBV28	TRBJ1-4	ASSSPQGANEKLF
TRBV5-6	TRBJ1-1	ASSLTPRQGNTEAF
TRBV11-3	TRBJ2-2	ASSTRPYTGELF